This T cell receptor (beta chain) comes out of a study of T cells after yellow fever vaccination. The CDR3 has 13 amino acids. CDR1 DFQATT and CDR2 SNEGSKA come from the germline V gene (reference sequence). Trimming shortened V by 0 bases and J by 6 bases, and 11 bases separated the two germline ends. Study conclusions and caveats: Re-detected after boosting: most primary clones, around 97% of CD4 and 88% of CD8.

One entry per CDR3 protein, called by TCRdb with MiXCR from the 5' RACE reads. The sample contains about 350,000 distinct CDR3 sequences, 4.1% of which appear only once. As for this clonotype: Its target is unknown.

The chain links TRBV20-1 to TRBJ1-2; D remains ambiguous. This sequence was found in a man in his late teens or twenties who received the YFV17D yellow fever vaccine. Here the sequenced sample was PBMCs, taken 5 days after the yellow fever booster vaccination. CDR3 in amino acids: CSARDPSSDGYTF. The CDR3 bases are TGCAGTGCTAGAGATCCGAGTTCAGATGGCTACACCTTC.